The text below deals with one T cell receptor (beta chain). No cognate antigen has been identified for it. No base quality values were provided; no much bigger clone lies one nucleotide off. This entry is derived from a study of cytomegalovirus exposure and HLA in healthy donors (dated by TCRdb to 2015 to 2018). Concerning the study at large: According to a later analysis, the 120 or so validation repertoires were produced on the same platform as the 666 repertoires of the first cohort. The study aimed to test whether cataloging public T cell receptors could reveal signatures of past pathogen exposure. Besides the first cohort of hundreds of subjects, a separate validation cohort made up of about 120 different subjects was used. To predict cytomegalovirus infection status, the study combined high-throughput TCR immunosequencing, statistical association of individual TCRs with disease status, and machine learning. The full study reports these points: In vitro tests confirmed that a few of the cytomegalovirus-associated TCR beta chains recognize cytomegalovirus antigens. Across donors, most TCR sequences were observed very rarely, whereas some public TCRs were present in many individuals. A later analysis had no HLA typing for the validation cohort, so co-occurrence there was scored across all 130 or so repertoires. The authors suggested that the approach could potentially be generalized to other disease states and immunological phenotypes. The classifier was reported to diagnose cytomegalovirus status with high specificity and sensitivity in both the original and validation cohorts. A total of 164 TCR beta chains were listed by the study as associated with cytomegalovirus. Of the cluster scores, roughly 95% were above 0 in a later analysis, which found that TCRs clustered in the first cohort also tended to co-occur in the 95 to 150 validation repertoires.

The method was the immunoSEQ multiplex PCR assay. Concerning the study's data processing: To diagnose cytomegalovirus status from the catalog of TCR beta chain sequences, a statistical classification framework was built. TCRdb carries this immuneACCESS record with in-frame sequences only. Its versions omit some clonotypes, under half of them owing to an unresolved V gene in the studies checked, with the rest unexplained. V, J and clone size reflect that table, while D and trimming were determined from the DNA. Recorded for this sample are 150,000 or so clones; about 83% of them occurred a single time. More than 1.3% of the sample is taken by the ten largest. The donors belonged to the validation cohort of approximately 130 subjects, which was separate from the roughly 670-subject first cohort. The receptor was isolated from a woman in her thirties in good health and CMV-seronegative. Sequences were obtained from PBMCs.

CDR3 sequence: CASSLTGGWGTDTQYF. In nucleotide form, the sequence is TGTGCCAGCAGTTTGACAGGGGGCTGGGGCACAGATACGCAGTATTTT. This receptor chain uses TRBV27 and TRBJ2-3; 10 central bases correspond to TRBD1. The CDR3 sequence holds 16 residues, the cysteine and phenylalanine included. Only the CDR3 region is kept as DNA, spanning 48 bases read in frame from base 1. V and J are trimmed by 3 bases and 1 base, and the gene matches miss 4 bases of the junction. According to the germline V gene (reference sequence), CDR1 reads MNHEY and CDR2 reads SMNVEV.